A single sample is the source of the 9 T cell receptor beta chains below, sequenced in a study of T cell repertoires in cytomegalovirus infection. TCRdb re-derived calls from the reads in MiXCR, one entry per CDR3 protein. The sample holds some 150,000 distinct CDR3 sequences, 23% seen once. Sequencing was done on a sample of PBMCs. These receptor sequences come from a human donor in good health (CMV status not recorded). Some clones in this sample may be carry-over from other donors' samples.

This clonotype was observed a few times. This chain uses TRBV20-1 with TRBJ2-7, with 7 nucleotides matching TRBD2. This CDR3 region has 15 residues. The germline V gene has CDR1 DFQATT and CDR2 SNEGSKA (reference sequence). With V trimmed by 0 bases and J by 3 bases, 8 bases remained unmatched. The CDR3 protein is CSARDPGREGYEQYF. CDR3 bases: TGCAGTGCTAGAGATCCAGGGAGGGAGGGCTACGAGCAGTACTTC.

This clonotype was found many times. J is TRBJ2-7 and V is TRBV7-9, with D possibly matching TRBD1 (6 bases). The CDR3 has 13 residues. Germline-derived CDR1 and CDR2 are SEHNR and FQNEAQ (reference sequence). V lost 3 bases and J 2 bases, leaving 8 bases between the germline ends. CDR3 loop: CASSFGDTYEQYF. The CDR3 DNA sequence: TGTGCCAGCAGCTTCGGGGACACCTACGAGCAGTACTTC.

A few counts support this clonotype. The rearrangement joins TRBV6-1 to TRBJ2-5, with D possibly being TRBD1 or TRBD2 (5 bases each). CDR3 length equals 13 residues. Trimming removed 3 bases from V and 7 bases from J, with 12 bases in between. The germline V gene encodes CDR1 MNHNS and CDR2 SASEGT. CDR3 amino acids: CASSEWGFGTQYF. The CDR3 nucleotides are TGTGCCAGCAGTGAGTGGGGGTTTGGGACCCAGTACTTC.

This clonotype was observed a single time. The CDR3 loop reads CASSITGNYNSPLHF. The CDR3 DNA reads as TGTGCCAGTAGTATAACGGGGAACTACAATTCACCCCTCCACTTT. V usage is TRBV19 and J usage is TRBJ1-6; D is unresolved. Germline CDR1 reads LNHDA; CDR2 reads SQIVND (reference sequence). The V end lost 2 bases, the J end lost 7 bases, and 12 bases lay between the germline ends. The CDR3 consists of 15 residues.

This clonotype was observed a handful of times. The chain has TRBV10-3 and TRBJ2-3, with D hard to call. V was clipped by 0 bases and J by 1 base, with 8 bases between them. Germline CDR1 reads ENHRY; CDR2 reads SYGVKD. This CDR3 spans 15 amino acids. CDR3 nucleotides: TGTGCCATCAGTGAGTCTGCCCAGGGCACAGATACGCAGTATTTT. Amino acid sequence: CAISESAQGTDTQYF.

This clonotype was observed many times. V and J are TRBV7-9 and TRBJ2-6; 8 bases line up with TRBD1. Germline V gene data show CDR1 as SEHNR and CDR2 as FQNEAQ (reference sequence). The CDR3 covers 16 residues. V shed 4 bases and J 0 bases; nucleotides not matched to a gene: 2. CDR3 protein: CASSSGQASGANVLTF. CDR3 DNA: TGTGCCAGCAGCTCGGGACAGGCCTCTGGGGCCAACGTCCTGACTTTC.

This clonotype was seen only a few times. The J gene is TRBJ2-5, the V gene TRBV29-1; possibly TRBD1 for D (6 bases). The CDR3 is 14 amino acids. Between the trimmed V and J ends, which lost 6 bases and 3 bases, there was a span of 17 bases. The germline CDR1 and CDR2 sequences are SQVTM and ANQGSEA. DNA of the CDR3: TGCAGCGTGATACCCGGGACACAAAAAGAGACCCAGTACTTC. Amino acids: CSVIPGTQKETQYF.

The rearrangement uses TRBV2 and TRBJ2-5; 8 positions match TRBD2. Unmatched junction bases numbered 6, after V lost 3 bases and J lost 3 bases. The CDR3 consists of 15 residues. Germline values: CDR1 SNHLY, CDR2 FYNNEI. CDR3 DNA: TGTGCCAGCAGTGAGGTGCGGGGGGCCAAAGAGACCCAGTACTTC. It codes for CASSEVRGAKETQYF.

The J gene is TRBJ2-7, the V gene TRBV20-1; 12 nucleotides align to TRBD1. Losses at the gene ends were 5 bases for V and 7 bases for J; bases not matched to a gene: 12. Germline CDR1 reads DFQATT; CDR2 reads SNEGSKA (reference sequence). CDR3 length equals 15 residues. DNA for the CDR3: TGCAGTGCTGGGATTCCGGGACAGGGGGCGCGTGAGCAGTACTTC. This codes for CSAGIPGQGAREQYF.